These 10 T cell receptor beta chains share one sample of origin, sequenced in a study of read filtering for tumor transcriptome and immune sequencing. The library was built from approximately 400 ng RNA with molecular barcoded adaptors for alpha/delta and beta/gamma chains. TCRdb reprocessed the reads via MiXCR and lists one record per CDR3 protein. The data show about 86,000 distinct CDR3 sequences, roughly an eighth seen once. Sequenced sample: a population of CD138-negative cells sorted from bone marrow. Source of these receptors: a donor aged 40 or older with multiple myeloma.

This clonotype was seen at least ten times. CDR3 DNA sequence: TGTGCCAGCAGCTTAGATCTTAGCCCGAGGAATGAGCAGTTCTTC. Translation gives CASSLDLSPRNEQFF. The chain links TRBV7-9 to TRBJ2-1, with D uncertain. Deletions cut 1 base from V and 7 bases from J, with 14 bases between. Germline V gene sequence: CDR1 SEHNR, CDR2 FQNEAQ (reference sequence). The CDR3 consists of 15 residues.

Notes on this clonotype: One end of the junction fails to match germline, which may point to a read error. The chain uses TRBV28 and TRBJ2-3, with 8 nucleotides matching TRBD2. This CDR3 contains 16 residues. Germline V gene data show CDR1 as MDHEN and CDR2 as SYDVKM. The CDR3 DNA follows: TGTGCCAACAGTTCAGCCGGGAGGGCAATAACAGATACGCAGTATTTT. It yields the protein CANSSAGRAITDTQYF.

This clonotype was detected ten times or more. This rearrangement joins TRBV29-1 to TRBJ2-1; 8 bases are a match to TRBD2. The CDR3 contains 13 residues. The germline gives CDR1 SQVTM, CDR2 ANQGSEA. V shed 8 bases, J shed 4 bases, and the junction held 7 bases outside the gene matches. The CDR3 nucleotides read TGCAGCATGAGGCGGGAGGTTTACAATGAGCAGTTCTTC. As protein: CSMRREVYNEQFF.

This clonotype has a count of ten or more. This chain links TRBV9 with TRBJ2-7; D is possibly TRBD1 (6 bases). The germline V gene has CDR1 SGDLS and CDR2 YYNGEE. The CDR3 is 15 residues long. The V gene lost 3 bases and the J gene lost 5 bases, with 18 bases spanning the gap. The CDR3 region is CASSGAGAPQDEQYF. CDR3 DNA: TGTGCCAGCAGCGGGGCAGGGGCCCCTCAGGACGAGCAGTACTTC.

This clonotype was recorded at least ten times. The CDR3 DNA is TGTGCCAGCAGCTGGGACATCAATCAGCCCCAGCATTTT. Encoded protein: CASSWDINQPQHF. The chain couples TRBV5-4 to TRBJ1-5, with TRBD1 as a possible D gene (6 bases). Trimming stripped 3 bases from V and 3 bases from J, with 7 bases between. CDR1 is SGHNT and CDR2 is YYREEE in the germline V gene (reference sequence). CDR3 size: 13 residues.

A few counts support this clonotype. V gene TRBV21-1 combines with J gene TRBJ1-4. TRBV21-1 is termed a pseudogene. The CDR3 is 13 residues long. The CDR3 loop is CASSPTPNEKLFF. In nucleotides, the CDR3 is TGTGCCAGCAGCCCAACGCCAAATGAAAAACTGTTTTTT.

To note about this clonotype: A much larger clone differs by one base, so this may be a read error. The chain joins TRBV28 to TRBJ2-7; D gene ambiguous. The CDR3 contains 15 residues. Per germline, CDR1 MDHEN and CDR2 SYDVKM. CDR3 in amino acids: CAISPAAWVLGEQYF. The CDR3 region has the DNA TGTGCCATCAGTCCCGCCGCCTGGGTGCTTGGCGAGCAGTACTTC.

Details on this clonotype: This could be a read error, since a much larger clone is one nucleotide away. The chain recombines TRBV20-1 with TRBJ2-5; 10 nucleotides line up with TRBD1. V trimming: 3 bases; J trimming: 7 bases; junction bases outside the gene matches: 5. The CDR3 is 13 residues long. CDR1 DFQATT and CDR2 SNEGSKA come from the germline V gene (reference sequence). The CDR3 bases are TGCAGTGCTAGCCCGGGACAGGGGAGGACCCAGTACTTC. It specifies CSASPGQGRTQYF.

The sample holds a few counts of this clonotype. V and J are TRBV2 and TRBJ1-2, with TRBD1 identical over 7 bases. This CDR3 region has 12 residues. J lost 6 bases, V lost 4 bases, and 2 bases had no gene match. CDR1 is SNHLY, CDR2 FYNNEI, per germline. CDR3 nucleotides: TGTGCCAGCAGTGTAGGGGGCGATGGCTACACCTTC. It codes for CASSVGGDGYTF.

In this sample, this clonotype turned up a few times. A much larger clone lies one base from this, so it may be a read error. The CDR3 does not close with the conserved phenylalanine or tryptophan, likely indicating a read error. The CDR3 DNA reads as TGCAGCGTTTGGGACGCCGGGGAGCTGTTTCTT. This gives the protein CSVWDAGELFL. This chain connects TRBV29-1 to TRBJ2-2, with D perhaps TRBD1 or TRBD2 (5 bases each). Germline CDR1 is SQVTM and CDR2 is ANQGSEA. Trimming removed 5 bases at V and 6 bases at J, with 7 bases between. This CDR3 comprises 11 residues.